This T cell receptor beta chain was observed in a study of OX40 agonist ivuxolimab in advanced cancers. Across the study: Patients' therapy was ivuxolimab, an antibody that acts as an agonist of OX40 (CD134). Dose-escalation patients suffered from hepatocellular carcinoma, melanoma, renal cell or head and neck cancer. Dosing consisted of intravenous ivuxolimab at 0.01 to 10 mg/kg every 2 weeks. Study-level points and caveats: Expanded peripheral T cells had an undetermined antigen specificity.

As concerns this clone: Its cognate antigen is unknown.

The CDR3 spans 15 residues. The germline V gene has CDR1 MDHEN and CDR2 SYDVKM. V lost 8 bases, J lost 7 bases, and 12 bases stayed unmatched. Here immunoSEQ multiplex PCR was the method, and the copy in TCRdb shows in-frame clones only, minus some. The data show tens of thousands of clones, roughly 92% seen once. The specimen was CD4+ or CD8+ T cells sorted from blood, collected in a trial of the OX40 agonist ivuxolimab. The chain carries TRBV28 and TRBJ2-1; 9 bases are a match to TRBD2. The receptor's source is an adult with an advanced solid tumor such as melanoma, head and neck, liver or kidney cancer. The CDR3 coding sequence is TGTGCCAGCTGGGGAGGCGGGAGGGGGATTAATGAGCAGTTCTTC. Translation gives CASWGGGRGINEQFF.